The T cell receptor (beta chain) under discussion was sequenced for a study of CD8+CD57+ T cells in acquired aplastic anemia. The study, taken as a whole, reports: Patients and controls shared twenty-nine CD8+ CDR3 sequences. Patients and controls had CD8+ Simpson's diversity values that were not significantly distinct.

Patients chosen for sequencing had CD8+CD57+ cells that had expanded, as shown by flow cytometry. Sampling of blood occurred while the patients had still received no therapy. The CDR3 sequence is 18 residues long. Germline V CDR1 and CDR2: SGHAT, FQNNGV. Losses at the gene ends were 0 bases for V and 4 bases for J; bases not matched to a gene: 8. Researchers used genomic DNA as the template to profile TCR beta VDJ and CDR3. TCRdb re-called the reads through MiXCR, storing one row per CDR3 protein. The sample has 170,000 or so distinct CDR3 sequences, around 52% seen once. This clonotype was counted many times. Its specificity is not known.

The chain carries TRBV11-2 and TRBJ2-2; TRBD2 matches 10 bases. The receptor's source is a human donor with aplastic anemia. The specimen was sorted CD4+, CD8+, or CD8+CD57+ T cells (not recorded which) from PBMCs. CDR3 residues: CASSLEAGGPGGTGELFF. The DNA for the CDR3 is TGTGCCAGCAGCTTAGAAGCGGGAGGGCCTGGAGGCACCGGGGAGCTGTTTTTT.